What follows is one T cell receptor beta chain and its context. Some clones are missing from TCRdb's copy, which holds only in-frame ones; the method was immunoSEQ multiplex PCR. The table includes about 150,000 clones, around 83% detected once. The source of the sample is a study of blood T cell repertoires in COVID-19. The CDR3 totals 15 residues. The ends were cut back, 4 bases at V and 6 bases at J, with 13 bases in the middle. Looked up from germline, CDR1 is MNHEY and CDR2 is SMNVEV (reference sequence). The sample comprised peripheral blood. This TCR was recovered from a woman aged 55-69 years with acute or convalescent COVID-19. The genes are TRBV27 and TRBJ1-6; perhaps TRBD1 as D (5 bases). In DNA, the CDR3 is TGTGCCAGCAGTTCCCGACAGAACTCTAATTCACCCCTCCACTTT. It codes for CASSSRQNSNSPLHF.